What follows are 6 T cell receptor beta chains derived from one specimen sequenced in a study of T cell repertoires in cytomegalovirus infection. Via MiXCR, TCRdb re-called the reads, giving one row per CDR3 protein. Here the sample spans 7,500 to 9,500 distinct CDR3 sequences, 45% to 60% being singletons. For these receptors, no antigen is known. What was sequenced was PBMCs, sequenced either directly or after in vitro stimulation (not recorded which). The receptors shown here come from a human donor in good health (CMV status not recorded). Some clones in this sample may be carry-over from other donors' samples.

Details on this clonotype: Without the conserved terminal phenylalanine or tryptophan, this CDR3 likely stems from a read error. In nucleotides, the CDR3 is TGTGCCAGCAGCTGGGTTGGAATATCCACCTACGATGAGCAGTTCTGC. This translates into CASSWVGISTYDEQFC. This chain links TRBV7-9 with TRBJ2-1; no clear D gene. This CDR3 spans 16 amino acids. The V gene's germline CDR1 is SEHNR and CDR2 FQNEAQ (reference sequence).

As DNA, the CDR3 is TGTGCCAGCAGCTTACAGCGGGGGGTCTACAACGAGAAGTTCTTC. It translates to CASSLQRGVYNEKFF. The chain joins TRBV7-9 to TRBJ2-1; 9 nucleotides agree with TRBD2. Germline CDR1 is SEHNR and CDR2 is FQNEAQ (reference sequence). The CDR3 runs 15 residues. V lost 2 bases to trimming and J lost 14 bases; unmatched junction nucleotides: 13. Combining the CDR3 with reference TRBV7-9 and TRBJ2-1 gives the whole variable domain DTGVSQNPRHKITKRGQNVTFRCDPISEHNRLYWYRQTLGQGPEFLTYFQNEAQLEKSRLLSDRFSAERPKGSFSTLEIQRTEQGDSAMYLCASSLQRGVYNEKFFGPGTRLTVL.

This sequence joins TRBV6-6 and TRBJ2-3; TRBD2 matches 9 bases. The CDR3 runs to 16 residues. V lost 2 bases, J lost 6 bases, and 9 bases stayed unmatched. Germline CDR1 reads MNHNY; CDR2 reads SVGAGI (reference sequence). The CDR3 sequence: CASSYGRRGGLDTQYF. Here the CDR3 DNA reads TGTGCCAGCAGTTACGGGAGGCGGGGGGGCCTTGATACGCAGTATTTT.

The chain employs TRBV6-2 or TRBV6-3 and TRBJ1-1; D remains unclear. The length of the CDR3 is 12 residues. Germline V gene sequence: CDR1 MNHEY, CDR2 SVGEGT. Between the trimmed V and J ends, which lost 7 bases and 8 bases, there was a span of 14 bases. The CDR3 DNA is TGTGCCAGCAATGAAGCCCCTCGGGAAGCTTTCTTT. Encoded protein: CASNEAPREAFF.

The chain is built from TRBV7-3 and TRBJ2-5; D is perhaps TRBD2 (5 bases). The CDR3 sequence is 13 residues long. With 5 bases removed from V and 5 bases from J, the gap between germline ends came to 12 bases. Germline values: CDR1 SGHTA, CDR2 FQGTGA. Here the CDR3 reads CASSPLGEETQYF. As DNA, the CDR3 is TGTGCCAGCAGCCCCCTCGGGGAGGAGACCCAGTACTTC.

This clonotype was seen a few times. The chain employs TRBV14 and TRBJ1-2; unclear D gene. The CDR3 covers 14 residues. V was clipped by 0 bases and J by 4 bases, with 9 bases between them. Germline V gene sequence: CDR1 SGHDN, CDR2 FVKESK. This CDR3 reads CASSQDGSLYGYTF. CDR3 nucleotide sequence: TGTGCCAGCAGCCAAGATGGCAGTCTCTATGGCTACACCTTC. The variable domain in full, with the rest retrieved from reference TRBV14 and TRBJ1-2, is EAGVTQFPSHSVIEKGQTVTLRCDPISGHDNLYWYRRVMGKEIKFLLHFVKESKQDESGMPNNRFLAERTGGTYSTLKVQPAELEDSGVYFCASSQDGSLYGYTFGSGTRLTVV.